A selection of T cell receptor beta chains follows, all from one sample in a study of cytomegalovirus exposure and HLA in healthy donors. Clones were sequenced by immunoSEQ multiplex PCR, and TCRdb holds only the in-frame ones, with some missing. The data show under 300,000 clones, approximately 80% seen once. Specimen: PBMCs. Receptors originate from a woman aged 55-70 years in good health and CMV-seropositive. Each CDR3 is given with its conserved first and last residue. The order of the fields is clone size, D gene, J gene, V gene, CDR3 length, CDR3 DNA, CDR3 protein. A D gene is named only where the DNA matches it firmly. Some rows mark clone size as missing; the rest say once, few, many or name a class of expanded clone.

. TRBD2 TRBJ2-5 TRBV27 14 TGTGCCACCCGTCCGCTGGGGGGGATCGGGTCCCAGTACTTC CATRPLGGIGSQYF
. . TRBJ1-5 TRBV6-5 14 TGTGCCAGCAGTTCTAGCCGGTCAAATCAGCCCCAGCATTTT CASSSSRSNQPQHF
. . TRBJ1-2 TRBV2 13 TGTGCCAGCAGTGATCGAGGCGACTATGGCTACACCTTC CASSDRGDYGYTF
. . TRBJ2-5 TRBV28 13 TGTGCCAGCAGTTTTGGACAGCTAGAGACCCAGTACTTC CASSFGQLETQYF
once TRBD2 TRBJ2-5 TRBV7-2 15 TGTGCCAGCAGGCTAATAGCGGGAGGGAAAGAGACCCAGTACTTC CASRLIAGGKETQYF
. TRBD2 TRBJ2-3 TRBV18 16 TGTGCCAGCTCACCGGCTAGCGGGATTGGCACAGATACGCAGTATTTT CASSPASGIGTDTQYF
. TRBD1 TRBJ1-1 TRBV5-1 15 TGCGCCAGCAGCTTGGGGGACAGGGGGCAAACTGAAGCTTTCTTT CASSLGDRGQTEAFF
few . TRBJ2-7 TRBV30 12 TGTGCCTGCCACAGGAGTGAAGGCGAGCAGTACTTC CACHRSEGEQYF
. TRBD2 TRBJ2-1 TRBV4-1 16 TGCGCCAGCAGCCAAGATCGGACTAGCGGAAACAATGAGCAGTTCTTC CASSQDRTSGNNEQFF
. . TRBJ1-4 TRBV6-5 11 TGTGCCATTCACGACGGGGAAAAACTGTTTTTT CAIHDGEKLFF
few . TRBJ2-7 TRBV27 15 TGTGCCAGCAGTCCCACCGAAGGGAGCGAGGACGAGCAGTACTTC CASSPTEGSEDEQYF
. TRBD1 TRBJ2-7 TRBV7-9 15 TGTGCCAGCAGCTTAGGATACAGGGGGCCCCACGAGCAGTACTTC CASSLGYRGPHEQYF
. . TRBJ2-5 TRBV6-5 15 TGTGCCAGCAGTCGACTAGGTTTTAGCTCGGAGACCCAGTACTTC CASSRLGFSSETQYF
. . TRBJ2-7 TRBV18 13 TGTGCCAGCTCACCAAGGAGGGACTACGAGCAGTACTTC CASSPRRDYEQYF
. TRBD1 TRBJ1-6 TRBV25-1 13 TGTGCCAGCAGACAGGGGGGGAATTCACCCCTCCACTTT CASRQGGNSPLHF
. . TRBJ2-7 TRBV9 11 TGTGCCAGCAGCGCGGGGGTCGAGCAGTACTTC CASSAGVEQYF
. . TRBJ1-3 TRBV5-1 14 TGCGCCAGCAGCCCGGGGGTCGCTGGAAACACCATATATTTT CASSPGVAGNTIYF
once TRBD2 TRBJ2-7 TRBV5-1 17 TGCGCCAGCAGCCCTCACGCTGGGAGCGGGGTGTATTACGAGCAGTACTTC CASSPHAGSGVYYEQYF
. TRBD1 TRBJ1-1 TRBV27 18 TGTGCCAGCAGTTCAACGAATCAGGGGGCGCGCGTTGACACTGAAGCTTTCTTT CASSSTNQGARVDTEAFF
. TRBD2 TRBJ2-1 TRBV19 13 TGTGCCAGTAGTCTACTAGCGCTGGATGAGCAGTTCTTC CASSLLALDEQFF
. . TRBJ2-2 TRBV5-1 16 TGCGCCAGCAGCTTGTCGCAGGGGAGCGACACCGGGGAGCTGTTTTTT CASSLSQGSDTGELFF
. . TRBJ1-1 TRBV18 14 TGTGCCAGCTCCCAGGGCATATCGGGCACTGAAGCTTTCTTT CASSQGISGTEAFF
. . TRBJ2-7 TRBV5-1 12 TGCGCCAGCAGCGAGTACCGTGGCGAGCAGTACTTC CASSEYRGEQYF
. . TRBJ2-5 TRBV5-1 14 TGCGCCAGCAGCCCAGGAGGGTACCAAGAGACCCAGTACTTC CASSPGGYQETQYF
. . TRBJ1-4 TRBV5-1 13 TGCGCCAGCAGCTTGGGAGGAAATGAAAAACTGTTTTTT CASSLGGNEKLFF
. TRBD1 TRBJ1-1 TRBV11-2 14 TGTGCCAGCAGCACGGGACAGAAGAACACTGAAGCTTTCTTT CASSTGQKNTEAFF
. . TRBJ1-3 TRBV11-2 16 TGTGCCAGCAGCTTAGTGCGGGGCACCCCTGGAAACACCATATATTTT CASSLVRGTPGNTIYF
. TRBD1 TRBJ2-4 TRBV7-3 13 TGTGCCAGCAGCCTCGACAGGGAAGGCATTCAGTACTTC CASSLDREGIQYF
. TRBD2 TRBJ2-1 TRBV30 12 TGTGCCTGGACTAGCGGGTTAAATGAGCAGTTCTTC CAWTSGLNEQFF
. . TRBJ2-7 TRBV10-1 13 TGCGCCAGCAGTGGGCCACCCCCTTACGAGCAGTACTTC CASSGPPPYEQYF
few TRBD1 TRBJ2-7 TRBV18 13 TGTGCCAGCTCACATGACAGGGGTGGCGAGCAGTACTTC CASSHDRGGEQYF
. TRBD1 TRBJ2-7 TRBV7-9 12 TGTGCCAGCAGCGACAGGGGCCACGAGCAGTACTTC CASSDRGHEQYF
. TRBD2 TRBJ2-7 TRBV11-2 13 TGTGCCAGCAGCTTAGAACCGGGAGGGGGGCAGTACTTC CASSLEPGGGQYF
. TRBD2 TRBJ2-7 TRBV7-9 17 TGTGCCAGCAGCCCGGGACTAGCGGGAGTTTCGAGGGGGGAGCAGTACTTC CASSPGLAGVSRGEQYF